A selection of T cell receptor beta chains follows, all from one sample in a study of cytomegalovirus exposure and HLA in healthy donors. The protocol was immunoSEQ multiplex PCR, while the TCRdb copy is restricted to in-frame clones and leaves out a portion. The data contain 40,000 to 45,000 clones, about 50% of them seen just once; the ten biggest clones take up 9% to 14%. Sequences were obtained from PBMCs. The receptor set was obtained from a human donor in good health. CDR3s include the opening cysteine and the closing phenylalanine or tryptophan. D genes are given only for firm matches. Part of the rows lack a size; the others show once, few, many or a class for expanded clones.

CDR3 DNA,CDR3 protein,J gene,clone size,D gene,V gene
TGTGCCAGCAGCTTAGCTGCTAGCGGGGGATTCGATGAGCAGTTCTTC,CASSLAASGGFDEQFF,TRBJ2-1,NA,TRBD2,TRBV7-2
TGTGCCAGCAGCTTAGCATGGACTAGCGGGAATTACAATGAGCAGTTCTTC,CASSLAWTSGNYNEQFF,TRBJ2-1,few,TRBD2,TRBV7-3
TGTGCCAGCAGCGAACGGGACAGGGGTGGAGGCTACACCTTC,CASSERDRGGGYTF,TRBJ1-2,NA,TRBD1,TRBV6-5
TGTGCCACCAGCAGCCAGACAGGGGTGAACACTGAAGCTTTCTTT,CATSSQTGVNTEAFF,TRBJ1-1,NA,TRBD1,TRBV15
TGTGCCAGCAGCGGGGGACAGGGGTTTGGCTACACCTTC,CASSGGQGFGYTF,TRBJ1-2,few,TRBD1,TRBV5-4
TGTGCCAGCAGCTTAAACGGGTTGACTGAAGCTTTCTTT,CASSLNGLTEAFF,TRBJ1-1,NA,NA,TRBV7-3
TGTGCCAGCAGTGAAAGGCTAGCGGGGGCCTACGAGCAGTACTTC,CASSERLAGAYEQYF,TRBJ2-7,NA,TRBD2,TRBV2
TGCGCCAGCAGTTCACGGGGGGCGGTTGAGCAGTTCTTC,CASSSRGAVEQFF,TRBJ2-1,NA,NA,TRBV6-5
TGTGCCAGTTGTAGCGGGGGGCCCACAGATACGCAGTATTTT,CASCSGGPTDTQYF,TRBJ2-3,NA,TRBD2,TRBV28
TGTGCCAGCAGTTACGGGTGGGCTGAAAAACTGTTTTTT,CASSYGWAEKLFF,TRBJ1-4,once,NA,TRBV6-6
TGTGCCATCAGTGAGTCGGGGGGGAACCCTGAAGCTTTCTTT,CAISESGGNPEAFF,TRBJ1-1,NA,NA,TRBV10-3
TGTGCCAGCACCGAGGACAGGGTCGATGGCTACACCTTC,CASTEDRVDGYTF,TRBJ1-2,NA,TRBD1,TRBV28
TGTGCCAGCAGCTTAGGCGACGTGGACAGGAATGGCTACACCTTC,CASSLGDVDRNGYTF,TRBJ1-2,few,TRBD1,TRBV7-3
TGTGCCAGCAGCCAAGAGGCGGGTGGACTAGCGGGCGGCACAGATACGCAGTATTTT,CASSQEAGGLAGGTDTQYF,TRBJ2-3,NA,TRBD2,TRBV4-2
TGTGCCAGCAGCGTAGACGGGGACTCCTACAATGAGCAGTTCTTC,CASSVDGDSYNEQFF,TRBJ2-1,NA,NA,TRBV9
TGTGCCACCAGTCCAGAGCGGTTAAACTCTGGGGCCAACGTCCTGACTTTC,CATSPERLNSGANVLTF,TRBJ2-6,NA,NA,TRBV15
TGCAGCGTGGTAACAGCGGGAGGGAACAATGAGCAGTTCTTC,CSVVTAGGNNEQFF,TRBJ2-1,NA,TRBD2,TRBV29-1
TGCGCCAGCAGCTTGTACGGGGGGGACGGCTATGGCTACACCTTC,CASSLYGGDGYGYTF,TRBJ1-2,few,NA,TRBV5-1
TGCGCCAGCAGCTTGGGTAGGACTTCCTACGAGCAGTACTTC,CASSLGRTSYEQYF,TRBJ2-7,NA,NA,TRBV5-1
TGTGCCAGCAGCCAGAGGTTTGATTCACCCCTCCACTTT,CASSQRFDSPLHF,TRBJ1-6,NA,NA,TRBV7-2
TGCGCCAGCAGCTTAGGATTCGGACAGGGAGAGACCCAGTACTTC,CASSLGFGQGETQYF,TRBJ2-5,few,TRBD1,TRBV5-1
TGTGCCAGCAGCTTGCCGACAGGTGACTCACCCCTCCACTTT,CASSLPTGDSPLHF,TRBJ1-6,NA,NA,TRBV5-5
TGTGCCAGCAGCACCCTTACAGACCTCTCCCATAGCACCTTC,CASSTLTDLSHSTF,TRBJ1-2,NA,NA,TRBV13
TGTGCCAGCAACCCTCCCGGGACAGGATATTATAGCAATCAGCCCCAGCATTTT,CASNPPGTGYYSNQPQHF,TRBJ1-5,NA,TRBD1,TRBV28
TGTGCCAGCAAGGAGGGGGCTTACGAGCAGTACTTC,CASKEGAYEQYF,TRBJ2-7,NA,NA,TRBV28
TGTGCCAGCAGCCAACCGGACAGGGTTTCCTACAATGAGCAGTTCTTC,CASSQPDRVSYNEQFF,TRBJ2-1,NA,TRBD1,TRBV14
TGTGCCTGGAGCGAGGGACAGGGGATCACAGATACGCAGTATTTT,CAWSEGQGITDTQYF,TRBJ2-3,NA,TRBD1,TRBV30
TGTGCCAGCAGCCTCCTAGCGGGTACCGGGGAGCTGTTTTTT,CASSLLAGTGELFF,TRBJ2-2,NA,TRBD2,TRBV5-6
TGTGCCAGCAAAAGAAAGCAGGGGGCGGATGAGCAGTACTTC,CASKRKQGADEQYF,TRBJ2-7,NA,TRBD1,TRBV6-5
TGTGCCTGGAAGGGGGGGGGACGCGGGGGCTTGCTGTGCGCAAAAGAGACCCAGTACTTC,CAWKGGGRGGLLCAKETQYF,TRBJ2-5,NA,NA,TRBV30
TGTGCCAGCAGCCGTAGGGGGGGGCAAGAGACCCAGTACTTC,CASSRRGGQETQYF,TRBJ2-5,NA,NA,TRBV13
TGTGCCAGCAGCTTGGAGCCCGGACAGACCTACGAGCAGTACTTC,CASSLEPGQTYEQYF,TRBJ2-7,NA,NA,TRBV5-6
TGTGCCAGCAGCCAACGGGGGGGGAGCGATGGCTACACCTTC,CASSQRGGSDGYTF,TRBJ1-2,NA,NA,TRBV6-1
TGTGCCAGCGCCGGGACAGGGGGCCTGAACACTGAAGCTTTCTTT,CASAGTGGLNTEAFF,TRBJ1-1,once,TRBD1,TRBV6-5
TGTGCCAGCAGACAAGGGACAGGGGGTGCCTATAATTCACCCCTCCACTTT,CASRQGTGGAYNSPLHF,TRBJ1-6,few,TRBD1,TRBV27
TGTGCCAGCAGTGAGTCAGTCTCTGGAAACACCATATATTTT,CASSESVSGNTIYF,TRBJ1-3,NA,NA,TRBV2
TGCGCCAGCAGTGAAGGGAGAATGAGCACCGGGGAGCTGTTTTTT,CASSEGRMSTGELFF,TRBJ2-2,once,NA,TRBV10-2
TGTGCCAGCAGGGGACTAGCGGGAGCCGCCTACGAGCAGTACTTC,CASRGLAGAAYEQYF,TRBJ2-7,few,TRBD2,TRBV6-5
TGTGCCTGGAGGTTCGGGAGCTCCTACGAGCAGTACTTC,CAWRFGSSYEQYF,TRBJ2-7,few,NA,TRBV30
TGTGCCAGCAGTCCCTGGAGGACAGGGGGCGCCTCTGAAGCTTTCTTT,CASSPWRTGGASEAFF,TRBJ1-1,few,TRBD1,TRBV16
TGTGCCAGTAGTATAGAGGGCTTCCGCTCTGGGGCCAACGTCCTGACTTTC,CASSIEGFRSGANVLTF,TRBJ2-6,NA,NA,TRBV19
TGTGCCAGCCGAGTGCTCGCCACTGGCTACGAGCAGTACTTC,CASRVLATGYEQYF,TRBJ2-7,NA,NA,TRBV2
TGTGCCAGCAGCCGAAATTCCGGGACTAACATTTACGAGCAGTACTTC,CASSRNSGTNIYEQYF,TRBJ2-7,once,TRBD2,TRBV7-3
TGTGCCAGCAGAACAACAGGGTGGGATCACACCATATATTTT,CASRTTGWDHTIYF,TRBJ1-3,NA,NA,TRBV6-5
TGTGCCAGCAGTTACTCGTACAGGGGAGAGTACGAGCAGTACTTC,CASSYSYRGEYEQYF,TRBJ2-7,NA,TRBD1,TRBV6-5